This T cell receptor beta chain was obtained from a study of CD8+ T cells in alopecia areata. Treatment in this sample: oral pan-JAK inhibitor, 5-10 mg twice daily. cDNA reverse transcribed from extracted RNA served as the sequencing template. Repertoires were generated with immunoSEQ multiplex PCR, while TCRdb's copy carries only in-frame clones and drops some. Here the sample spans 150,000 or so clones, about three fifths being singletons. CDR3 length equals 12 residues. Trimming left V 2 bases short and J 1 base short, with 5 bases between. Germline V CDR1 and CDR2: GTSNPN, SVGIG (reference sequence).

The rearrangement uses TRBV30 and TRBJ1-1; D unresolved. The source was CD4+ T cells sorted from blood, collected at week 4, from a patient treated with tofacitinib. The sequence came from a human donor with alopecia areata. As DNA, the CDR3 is TGTGCCTGGAGTCCCCCGAACACTGAAGCTTTCTTT. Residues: CAWSPPNTEAFF.